This T cell receptor (beta chain) emerged from a study of regulatory T cells in long-lasting Graves disease. Sequencing libraries for TCR beta were prepared with iRepertoire HTBI primers and Arm-PCR of CDR3 regions. TCRdb recomputed calls from the multiplex PCR reads with MiXCR, one row per CDR3 protein. This sample has 520,000 or so distinct CDR3 sequences; 12% occur once, and the top ten carry 8.9%. Study-level points and caveats: Clonotypes that were public and shared totalled a few thousand in persistent patients versus about 1,000 in new patients. TCR diversity was lower in persistent Graves' patients (versus newly diagnosed ones).

The V end was cut by 3 bases, the J end by 6 bases, with 6 bases between. CDR3 length equals 12 residues. Germline assignment: CDR1 SGHAT and CDR2 FQNNGV. Time point here: newly diagnosed GD, antithyroid drugs for less than 3 months. From PBMCs, RNA was extracted and then used to make the TCR library. This clonotype was counted ten times or more. Its specificity is unknown. These data were also filed under a second study, of T cells in Graves' hyperthyroidism and ophthalmopathy. That study reports: Before onset, ophthalmopathy was predicted by the model a median roughly six months earlier.

The TCR sequence derives from a woman aged 25 to 45 with Graves disease. The sequencing used peripheral blood mononuclear cells (PBMCs), collected at new diagnosis, from a patient treated with antithyroid drugs. This chain joins TRBV11-2 and TRBJ2-1, with D unclear. In DNA form, the CDR3 reads TGTGCCAGCAGCTTCATCGGCAATGAGCAGTTCTTC. Residues: CASSFIGNEQFF.